The clone carrying this T cell receptor (beta chain) came up a few times. Its specificity is not known. The data were obtained in a study of beta chain features in type 1 diabetes. Study results and limitations: A possible short-template PCR bias applies equally to patients and controls. Among all four CD4+ subsets, Type 1 diabetes patients had TCRB CDR3s that were moderately but significantly shorter.

CD45RO/CCR7/CD25/CD127/CD95/CD27 separated CD4+ naive, central memory, regulatory and stem cell-like memory cells by sorting. Sorting produced populations that all topped 98% purity. V was cut by 6 bases and J by 3 bases, with 18 bases left in between. The CDR3 is 15 amino acids. The germline CDR1 and CDR2 sequences are MDHEN and SYDVKM. As every portion of the isolated RNA was reverse transcribed, the sequencing read expressed TCRB transcripts. Generated by immunoSEQ multiplex PCR, the TCRdb table keeps only in-frame clones and is missing some. The repertoire holds 130,000 to 150,000 clones, with about 9.2% as singletons.

This TCR was sampled from a man between 18 and 35 years old in good health. The sequenced sample consisted of central memory CD4+ T cells from blood. The rearrangement joins TRBV28 to TRBJ2-7; D is perhaps TRBD1 (6 bases). For the CDR3, the DNA is TGTGCCAGCAGGGCATTAGACAGGTGGTTCTACGAGCAGTACTTC. Translating it yields CASRALDRWFYEQYF.